Following are 24 T cell receptor beta chains from one sample sequenced in a study of cytomegalovirus exposure and HLA in healthy donors. It was with 60 Vbeta and 13 Jbeta primers that the PCR ran. TCRdb's table, derived via immunoSEQ multiplex PCR, lists solely in-frame clones and lacks some. Altogether about 170,000 clones are present, 82% being singletons, with the ten largest covering approximately 1.5%. The sequenced sample consisted of PBMCs. These receptors came from a girl between 10 and 17 years old in good health and CMV-seropositive.

The chain carries TRBV5-6 and TRBJ2-2; 10 bases agree with TRBD1. Germline CDR1 SGHDT, CDR2 YYEEEE. Trimming cost V 3 bases and J 4 bases; bases outside gene matches: 6. The CDR3 extends over 16 amino acids. The chain's CDR3 is CASSWRTGGSTGELFF. The CDR3 DNA is TGTGCCAGCAGCTGGAGGACAGGGGGTTCCACCGGGGAGCTGTTTTTT.

This clone has a handful of counts. The V gene is TRBV5-4, the J gene TRBJ2-2; 8 bases agree with TRBD1. The V gene end was trimmed by 5 bases and the J gene end by 3 bases; junction bases not matched to a gene: 6. Germline CDR1 reads SGHNT; CDR2 reads YYREEE (reference sequence). The CDR3 runs 15 residues. This CDR3 reads CASSSRTGYTGELFF. The CDR3 DNA is TGTGCCAGCAGTTCCAGGACAGGGTACACCGGGGAGCTGTTTTTT.

This sequence joins TRBV4-3 and TRBJ1-1, with D perhaps matching TRBD1 (6 bases). Germline loops: CDR1 LGHNA, CDR2 YSLEER. V gave up 3 bases and J gave up 1 base, with 12 bases separating them. This CDR3 spans 15 amino acids. CDR3 loop: CASSHGGRPNTEAFF. The CDR3 DNA reads TGCGCCAGCAGCCACGGGGGGCGGCCGAACACTGAAGCTTTCTTT.

This chain connects TRBV9 to TRBJ2-1, with 9 bases matching TRBD2. This CDR3 has 16 amino acids. Germline loops: CDR1 SGDLS, CDR2 YYNGEE. The V segment lost 0 bases and the J segment 3 bases; nucleotides outside the gene matches: 4. For the CDR3, the DNA is TGTGCCAGCAGCGTAGGATCTAGCGGGATCTACAATGAGCAGTTCTTC. Translating gives CASSVGSSGIYNEQFF.

The chain uses TRBV28 and TRBJ1-1; 7 bases align to TRBD1. Germline CDR1 reads MDHEN; CDR2 reads SYDVKM. The CDR3 consists of 14 residues. V was pared by 2 bases and J by 6 bases, with 6 bases of the junction left unmatched. DNA of the CDR3: TGTGCCAGCAGTTTAAGGCAGGGGGAGCCTGAAGCTTTCTTT. It codes for CASSLRQGEPEAFF.

This clone was recorded a few times. The chain combines TRBV2 with TRBJ2-1, with TRBD2 identical over 9 bases. Germline assignment: CDR1 SNHLY and CDR2 FYNNEI. V lost 8 bases and J lost 8; bases outside the gene matches: 10. The length of the CDR3 is 14 residues. For the CDR3, the DNA is TGTGCCAGCCAAGTGCGGCGGGAGGGGTATGAGCAGTTCTTC. Translating it yields CASQVRREGYEQFF.

This rearrangement joins TRBV10-3 to TRBJ1-2; the D is unclear. The CDR3 contains 16 residues. The V end lost 2 bases, the J end lost 8 bases, and 21 bases lay between the germline ends. Germline values: CDR1 ENHRY, CDR2 SYGVKD. CDR3 coding DNA: TGTGCCATCAGTGAGCGCGGGGTCTTGTTAACTAAGGGCTACACCTTC. The encoded protein is CAISERGVLLTKGYTF.

This clone was seen only once. The chain joins TRBV7-9 to TRBJ2-5; 13 bases fit TRBD2. Germline assignment: CDR1 SEHNR and CDR2 FQNEAQ (reference sequence). The CDR3 sequence is 14 residues long. With 5 bases clipped from V and 5 bases from J, the junction kept 2 bases outside the gene matches. CDR3 DNA: TGTGCCAGCAGCGGACTAGCGGGGGAGGAGACCCAGTACTTC. It specifies CASSGLAGEETQYF.

V gene TRBV18 combines with J gene TRBJ2-7; a weak D match, TRBD2 (5 bases). V dropped 3 bases and J dropped 3 bases, with 15 bases sitting between them. The CDR3 runs 15 residues. Germline values: CDR1 KGHSH, CDR2 LQKENI. This CDR3 reads CASSPWGVVGYEQYF. In nucleotides, the CDR3 is TGTGCCAGCTCACCGTGGGGAGTGGTCGGCTACGAGCAGTACTTC.

The table lists this clone with a few counts. The J gene is TRBJ1-5, the V gene TRBV6-5, with 8 bases fitting TRBD1. Germline loops: CDR1 MNHEY, CDR2 SVGAGI. With V trimmed by 9 bases and J by 9 bases, 4 bases remained unmatched. CDR3 length: 11 amino acids. The CDR3 DNA sequence: TGTGCCAGTACAGGGGGGGGGCCCCAGCATTTT. It yields the protein CASTGGGPQHF.

The chain recombines TRBV5-4 with TRBJ1-2; 12 bases map to TRBD1. CDR3 length equals 15 residues. Looked up from germline, CDR1 is SGHNT and CDR2 is YYREEE (reference sequence). V gave up 4 bases and J gave up 3 bases; unmatched junction bases: 4. Written as DNA, the CDR3 is TGTGCCAGCAGCCGAGGGACAGGGGGCTACTATGGCTACACCTTC. Translating it yields CASSRGTGGYYGYTF.

J is TRBJ1-4 and V is TRBV30, with D uncertain. CDR3 length: 14 amino acids. V was shortened by 3 bases and J by 8 bases, with 16 bases between the two germline ends. Germline CDR1 is GTSNPN and CDR2 is SVGIG (reference sequence). CDR3 sequence: CAWSGRGVEEKLFF. CDR3 DNA: TGTGCCTGGAGCGGTCGGGGTGTAGAGGAAAAACTGTTTTTT.

The chain carries TRBV28 and TRBJ2-5; the D gene is possibly TRBD2 (5 bases). The germline V gene encodes CDR1 MDHEN and CDR2 SYDVKM. The CDR3 runs 14 residues. The V end was cut by 0 bases, the J end by 5 bases, with 10 bases between. This CDR3 is CASSLWSPGETQYF. The DNA for the CDR3 is TGTGCCAGCAGTTTATGGTCCCCGGGGGAGACCCAGTACTTC.

The chain carries TRBV27 and TRBJ2-1; 10 nucleotides line up with TRBD2. Germline lookup yields CDR1 MNHEY and CDR2 SMNVEV (reference sequence). Trimming removed 0 bases from V and 4 bases from J; junction bases left unmatched: 3. The CDR3 has 16 residues. Written as DNA, the CDR3 is TGTGCCAGCAGTTTATCAGGGACTAGCGTATACAATGAGCAGTTCTTC. Protein product: CASSLSGTSVYNEQFF.

The chain couples TRBV11-2 to TRBJ2-7; 10 bases fit TRBD1. CDR3 size: 16 residues. Unmatched junction bases numbered 7, after V lost 5 bases and J lost 0 bases. In germline, CDR1 is SGHAT, CDR2 FQNNGV. CDR3 DNA sequence: TGTGCCAGCAGCCTGACAGGGGGCTATGGCTCCTACGAGCAGTACTTC. This codes for CASSLTGGYGSYEQYF. Together with reference TRBV11-2 and TRBJ2-7, the CDR3 gives the full variable domain: EAGVAQSPRYKIIEKRQSVAFWCNPISGHATLYWYQQILGQGPKLLIQFQNNGVVDDSQLPKDRFSAERLKGVDSTLKIQPAKLEDSAVYLCASSLTGGYGSYEQYFGPGTRLTVT.

This clone was picked up a small number of times. This sequence joins TRBV21-1 and TRBJ1-2; the listed D gene, TRBD1, was not tested against the DNA. TRBV21-1 is a pseudogene. The CDR3 contains 13 residues. CDR3 sequence: CAGPGTGSAGYTF. The CDR3 DNA reads as TGTGCCGGGCCCGGGACAGGGTCGGCTGGCTACACCTTC.

This clone came up once. The chain links TRBV6-5 to TRBJ2-7; 9 nucleotides align to TRBD1. The CDR3 contains 13 residues. The junction had 6 bases not matched to a gene; V was cut back by 6 bases and J by 6 bases. Germline CDR1 reads MNHEY; CDR2 reads SVGAGI. CDR3 DNA sequence: TGTGCCAGCAGGAGGGACAGGGAAGGCGAGCAGTACTTC. Protein: CASRRDREGEQYF.

The chain recombines TRBV9 with TRBJ2-7; D is undetermined. The CDR3 runs to 16 residues. Germline lookup yields CDR1 SGDLS and CDR2 YYNGEE. V was pared by 0 bases and J by 2 bases, with 15 bases between. The CDR3 here is CASSVARNEPTYEQYF. The CDR3 coding sequence is TGTGCCAGCAGCGTAGCTAGGAACGAGCCGACCTACGAGCAGTACTTC.

In its sample, this clone was seen once. The genes are TRBV28 and TRBJ2-3; maybe TRBD1 (7 bases). CDR1 MDHEN and CDR2 SYDVKM come from the germline V gene. Trimming shortened V by 2 bases and J by 9 bases, and 24 bases separated the two germline ends. CDR3 length: 17 amino acids. CDR3 DNA: TGTGCCAGCAGTTTAGGGAGCAGGGGGAGGATCGGGCAAACGCAGTATTTT. Amino acid sequence: CASSLGSRGRIGQTQYF. Looking up the rest from reference TRBV28 and TRBJ2-3 gives the full variable domain: DVKVTQSSRYLVKRTGEKVFLECVQDMDHENMFWYRQDPGLGLRLIYFSYDVKMKEKGDIPEGYSVSREKKERFSLILESASTNQTSMYLCASSLGSRGRIGQTQYFGPGTRLTVL.

This chain links TRBV28 with TRBJ2-7; the D gene is possibly TRBD1 (6 bases). The CDR3 sequence is 12 residues long. The V gene's germline CDR1 is MDHEN and CDR2 SYDVKM. V was cut by 9 bases and J by 3 bases, with 12 bases left in between. Here the CDR3 reads CASQGIRYEQYF. DNA for the CDR3: TGTGCCAGTCAGGGGATTCGCTACGAGCAGTACTTC.

The V gene is TRBV7-2, the J gene TRBJ1-4; 7 nucleotides match TRBD1. Trimming took 3 bases from V and 6 from J; bases not matched to a gene: 4. In germline, CDR1 is SGHTA, CDR2 FQGNSA. The CDR3 loop spans 14 amino acids. CDR3 bases: TGTGCCAGCAGCTTTTCCGGGACAGATGAAAAACTGTTTTTT. This gives the protein CASSFSGTDEKLFF.

The chain is built from TRBV19 and TRBJ1-1; D gene unclear. CDR1 is LNHDA, CDR2 SQIVND, per germline (reference sequence). V was shortened by 9 bases and J by 0 bases, with 17 bases between the two germline ends. The CDR3 loop spans 15 amino acids. The CDR3, as DNA: TGTGCCAGCCTGGGCCTTCTAACGGTGAACACTGAAGCTTTCTTT. It encodes CASLGLLTVNTEAFF.

This chain connects TRBV6-5 to TRBJ2-7; TRBD2 matches at 9 bases. This CDR3 is 14 amino acids long. Germline V gene data show CDR1 as MNHEY and CDR2 as SVGAGI. V was pared by 4 bases and J by 6 bases, with 7 bases of the junction left unmatched. The CDR3 is CASSSIAGDSEQYF. The CDR3 DNA reads TGTGCCAGCAGTTCAATAGCGGGAGATTCCGAGCAGTACTTC.

The CDR3 region is CASKFWGPIRETQYF. CDR3 in DNA: TGTGCCAGCAAGTTCTGGGGGCCTATTAGAGAGACGCAGTATTTT. This chain links TRBV2 with TRBJ2-3; tentatively, D is TRBD1 (6 bases). The CDR3 covers 15 residues. Germline CDR1 SNHLY, CDR2 FYNNEI. The V end lost 7 bases, the J end lost 9 bases, and 23 bases lay between the germline ends.